These 4 T cell receptor beta chains were all obtained from the same sample, sequenced in a study of shared clonotypes between healthy human individuals. Profiling relied on immunoSEQ multiplex PCR, and the TCRdb table lists in-frame clones only, not all of them. The table lists roughly 520,000 clones, roughly 95% of them singletons. Sequencing input: naive CD4+ T cells sorted from blood. This sample's subset: CD45RA+ positively selected. The receptors derive from a woman in her 30s in good health.

This rearrangement joins TRBV25-1 to TRBJ2-1; 9 positions agree with TRBD2. This CDR3 contains 18 residues. With 5 bases clipped from V and 0 bases from J, the junction kept 11 bases outside the gene matches. Germline-derived CDR1 and CDR2 are MGHDK and SYGVNS. DNA for the CDR3: TGTGCCAGCAGTTTTCTAGCGGGAAGTCCAAGCTCCTACAATGAGCAGTTCTTC. Protein product: CASSFLAGSPSSYNEQFF.

The chain links TRBV19 to TRBJ2-5; D unresolved. There are 15 residues in the CDR3. CDR1 and CDR2 (germline): LNHDA, SQIVND (reference sequence). V was trimmed by 3 bases and J by 0 bases, leaving 11 bases between them. CDR3 in amino acids: CASSIGSPYQETQYF. The CDR3 DNA sequence: TGTGCCAGTAGTATCGGTAGCCCGTACCAAGAGACCCAGTACTTC.

The chain joins TRBV19 to TRBJ1-5, with a tentative D call TRBD1 (6 bases). Germline CDR1 and CDR2: LNHDA and SQIVND (reference sequence). This CDR3 has 16 amino acids. V lost 4 bases, J lost 1 base, and 14 bases lay in between. The CDR3 DNA is TGTGCCAGTAGTAGGAGGGAGGGGGTGAGCAATCAGCCCCAGCATTTT. This codes for CASSRREGVSNQPQHF.

The gene calls are TRBV19 and TRBJ2-1; 10 bases agree with TRBD2. Looked up from germline, CDR1 is LNHDA and CDR2 is SQIVND (reference sequence). This CDR3 contains 15 residues. Germline trimming cut 7 bases from V and 4 bases from J; bases unmatched to any gene: 7. CDR3 sequence reads: CASNLAGAGYNEQFF. The CDR3 DNA reads TGTGCCAGTAACCTAGCGGGAGCGGGTTACAATGAGCAGTTCTTC.